The 28 T cell receptor beta chains in this list originate from one sample, sequenced in a study of regulatory T cells in long-lasting Graves disease. Building of the TCR beta libraries involved iRepertoire HTBI primers and Arm-PCR of CDR3 regions. TCRdb fed the multiplex PCR reads into MiXCR, producing one record per CDR3 protein. The sample consists of about 420,000 distinct CDR3 sequences, roughly 17% of them appearing once. Time point indicated: newly diagnosed GD, antithyroid drugs for less than 3 months. The TCR library was made from RNA that had been extracted from PBMCs in TRIzol. These records were also assigned to another study, of T cells in Graves' hyperthyroidism and ophthalmopathy.

Sequences were derived from peripheral blood mononuclear cells (PBMCs), sampled at new diagnosis, from a patient treated with antithyroid drugs. All receptors come from a woman under 30 with Graves disease.

The rearrangement uses TRBV27 and TRBJ2-7; 10 bases match TRBD2. The germline V gene has CDR1 MNHEY and CDR2 SMNVEV (reference sequence). The CDR3 sequence is 16 residues long. The V and J ends lost 1 base and 7 bases, in that order; junction bases with no gene match: 10. CDR3 sequence: CASSLLGSGGYNEQYF. In DNA, the CDR3 is TGTGCCAGCAGTTTATTGGGTAGCGGGGGGTACAATGAGCAGTACTTC.

This clonotype was seen many times. The CDR3 is CASSEQGASAFF. The CDR3 DNA reads TGCGCCAGCAGTGAACAGGGGGCCTCAGCTTTCTTT. V is TRBV10-2 and J is TRBJ1-1; TRBD1 matches 9 bases. There are 12 residues in the CDR3. Per germline, CDR1 WSHSY and CDR2 SAAADI. Losses at the gene ends were 3 bases for V and 10 bases for J; bases not matched to a gene: 3.

The chain uses TRBV7-2 and TRBJ2-2, with TRBD2 matching 7 bases. Losses at the gene ends were 2 bases for V and 3 bases for J; bases not matched to a gene: 15. The CDR3 runs to 19 residues. Germline V gives CDR1 SGHTA, CDR2 FQGNSA. CDR3 residues: CASSLFGGTQRGYTGELFF. CDR3 DNA sequence: TGTGCCAGCAGCTTATTTGGGGGGACGCAGCGGGGTTACACCGGGGAGCTGTTTTTT.

The table lists this clonotype with many counts. The CDR3 sequence is CAISSGDEWGITDTQYF. The CDR3 region has the DNA TGTGCCATCAGTTCCGGAGATGAATGGGGGATCACAGATACGCAGTATTTT. V gene TRBV10-3 combines with J gene TRBJ2-3; the D gene could be TRBD1 or TRBD2 (5 bases each). V was shortened by 5 bases and J by 2 bases, with 20 bases between the two germline ends. The CDR3 spans 17 residues. From germline, CDR1 is ENHRY and CDR2 SYGVKD.

This clonotype has a count of ten or more. This chain connects TRBV28 to TRBJ2-7; D possibly corresponds to TRBD2 (5 bases). V was cut by 5 bases and J by 5 bases, with 10 bases left in between. The CDR3 runs to 12 residues. Germline V gene data show CDR1 as MDHEN and CDR2 as SYDVKM. The CDR3 region is CASSNRGNEQYF. DNA for the CDR3: TGTGCCAGCAGTAACCGAGGGAACGAGCAGTACTTC.

This clonotype was counted ten times or more. The chain carries TRBV27 and TRBJ2-7; 13 bases agree with TRBD2. Germline assignment: CDR1 MNHEY and CDR2 SMNVEV (reference sequence). This CDR3 is 14 amino acids long. V shed 7 bases, J shed 4 bases, and the junction held 4 bases outside the gene matches. The CDR3, as DNA: TGTGCCAGCAAAAGGACTAGCGGGAGTTACGAGCAGTACTTC. It specifies CASKRTSGSYEQYF.

The V and J genes are TRBV7-9 and TRBJ1-1, with D unresolved. V was trimmed by 2 bases and J by 6 bases, leaving 13 bases between them. CDR3 length: 14 residues. Germline-derived CDR1 and CDR2 are SEHNR and FQNEAQ (reference sequence). The CDR3 loop reads CASSLIPAVAEAFF. Written as DNA, the CDR3 is TGTGCCAGCAGCTTAATTCCTGCGGTAGCTGAAGCTTTCTTT.

Worth noting for this clonotype: Given a much more abundant clone one base away, this may be a read error. The rearrangement links TRBV3-1 to TRBJ1-1; D is undetermined. This CDR3 comprises 13 residues. Germline V CDR1 and CDR2: LGHDT, YNNKEL (reference sequence). This chain's CDR3 is CASSPYTNTEASF. For the CDR3, the DNA is TGTGCCAGCAGCCCCTACACGAACACTGAAGCTTCCTTT.

Only a few counts were recorded for this clonotype. The chain recombines TRBV9 with TRBJ2-5; tentatively, D is TRBD1 (6 bases). Germline assignment: CDR1 SGDLS and CDR2 YYNGEE. The CDR3 is 15 residues long. The V and J ends lost 0 bases and 2 bases respectively, with 11 bases between them. CDR3 region: CASSVGGRGQETQYF. DNA for the CDR3: TGTGCCAGCAGCGTAGGTGGCAGGGGACAAGAGACCCAGTACTTC.

This clonotype was counted at least ten times. The rearrangement links TRBV12-3 or TRBV12-4 to TRBJ2-1, with D unresolved. Trimming shortened V by 5 bases and J by 0 bases, and 8 bases separated the two germline ends. This CDR3 region has 14 residues. The CDR3 sequence is CASSRPSSYNEQFF. The CDR3 region has the DNA TGTGCCAGCAGTCGACCGAGCTCCTACAATGAGCAGTTCTTC.

Note on this clonotype: A much bigger clone sits one base away, suggesting this may be a read error. This rearrangement joins TRBV11-2 to TRBJ2-7, with 11 bases matching TRBD1. The J segment lost 3 bases and the V segment lost 5 bases, leaving 6 bases of the junction unmatched. CDR1 is SGHAT, CDR2 FQNNGV, per germline. The CDR3 is 15 residues long. DNA of the CDR3: TGTGCCAGCAGCCCCTCCGGGACAGGGGGCTACGAGCAGTACTTC. It translates to CASSPSGTGGYEQYF.

In nucleotides, the CDR3 is TGTGCCAGCAGCCATTTGGCAGGGACGAATCAGCCCCAGCATTTT. Translation gives CASSHLAGTNQPQHF. The V gene is TRBV28, the J gene TRBJ1-5; D is possibly TRBD1 (5 bases). The germline CDR1 and CDR2 sequences are MDHEN and SYDVKM. Trimming shortened V by 6 bases and J by 4 bases, and 16 bases separated the two germline ends. The CDR3 spans 15 residues.

This chain uses TRBV18 with TRBJ2-1; 9 bases align to TRBD1. V lost 6 bases to trimming and J lost 9 bases; unmatched junction nucleotides: 9. Germline V gene lookup returns CDR1 KGHSH and CDR2 LQKENI. The CDR3 length is 14 residues. CDR3 coding DNA: TGTGCCAGCTCGCCGGGACAGGGCCAGATTGAGCAGTTCTTC. As protein: CASSPGQGQIEQFF.

This clonotype was counted a single time. The chain is built from TRBV12-3 or TRBV12-4 and TRBJ2-1, with D perhaps TRBD2 (5 bases). There are 17 residues in the CDR3. Trimming removed 4 bases from V and 2 bases from J, with 18 bases in between. The CDR3 is CASSSFVVTGAYNEQFF. The CDR3 DNA follows: TGTGCCAGCAGTTCGTTTGTCGTGACCGGGGCCTACAATGAGCAGTTCTTC.

As to this clonotype: A read error may be the cause here, since a much bigger clone is one base away. V and J are TRBV6-1 and TRBJ1-1; the D is unclear. This CDR3 is built from 14 residues. With 6 bases removed from V and 7 bases from J, the gap between germline ends came to 18 bases. In germline, CDR1 is MNHNS, CDR2 SASEGT. In DNA form, the CDR3 reads TGTGCCAGCAGCGCCCGTGTGGAGTGCAGTGAAGCTTTCTTT. This encodes CASSARVECSEAFF.

This clonotype was recorded at least ten times. This rearrangement joins TRBV20-1 to TRBJ2-1; D gene ambiguous. Trimming stripped 2 bases from V and 9 bases from J, with 14 bases between. Germline assignment: CDR1 DFQATT and CDR2 SNEGSKA (reference sequence). The CDR3 totals 13 residues. The CDR3 is CSARPPGRGEQFF. The CDR3 nucleotides are TGCAGTGCTAGACCCCCCGGTAGAGGTGAGCAGTTCTTC.

This clonotype was picked up many times. The chain employs TRBV2 and TRBJ2-1, with unresolved D. Germline V gene lookup returns CDR1 SNHLY and CDR2 FYNNEI. The germline V and J ends were trimmed by 5 bases and 5 bases, with 7 bases remaining between them. This CDR3 contains 12 residues. The CDR3 DNA follows: TGTGCCAGCAGTTTTAACGACAATGAGCAGTTCTTC. As protein: CASSFNDNEQFF.

J is TRBJ2-7 and V is TRBV6-2 or TRBV6-3; 11 nucleotides agree with TRBD2. Unmatched junction bases numbered 5, after V lost 7 bases and J lost 0 bases. Germline-derived CDR1 and CDR2 are MNHEY and SVGEGT. This CDR3 has 15 residues. This CDR3 is CASTPGLAASYEQYF. The CDR3, as DNA: TGTGCCAGCACTCCGGGACTAGCGGCCTCCTACGAGCAGTACTTC.

Many counts were recorded for this clonotype. J is TRBJ2-1 and V is TRBV7-2, with 10 nucleotides matching TRBD2. The germline gives CDR1 SGHTA, CDR2 FQGNSA. The CDR3 contains 14 residues. The J segment lost 4 bases and the V segment lost 6 bases, leaving 3 bases of the junction unmatched. The CDR3 is CASRTSGFYNEQFF. As DNA, the CDR3 is TGTGCCAGCAGGACTAGCGGGTTTTACAATGAGCAGTTCTTC.

Points on this clonotype: A single base separates this from a much larger clone, so it may be a read error. J is TRBJ2-1 and V is TRBV12-3 or TRBV12-4; D unclear. The length of the CDR3 is 13 residues. The CDR3 loop is CASSSDEWNGQFF. Here the CDR3 DNA reads TGTGCCAGCAGTTCGGACGAATGGAATGGGCAGTTCTTC.

This clonotype came up a few times. The gene calls are TRBV20-1 and TRBJ2-2, with D tentatively TRBD1 or TRBD2 (5 bases each). Trimming removed 0 bases at V and 10 bases at J, with 9 bases between. There are 12 residues in the CDR3. Germline lookup yields CDR1 DFQATT and CDR2 SNEGSKA (reference sequence). CDR3 protein: CSARDGTKELFF. Here the CDR3 DNA reads TGCAGTGCTAGAGACGGGACCAAGGAGCTGTTTTTT.

This clonotype was counted ten times or more. The chain carries TRBV2 and TRBJ1-4; 7 bases match TRBD1. The CDR3 is 15 residues long. The trim removed 3 bases at V and 2 bases at J, leaving 3 bases unmatched. Germline CDR1 reads SNHLY; CDR2 reads FYNNEI. CDR3 protein: CASSEPTGTNEKLFF. The CDR3 DNA reads as TGTGCCAGCAGTGAGCCGACAGGGACTAATGAAAAACTGTTTTTT.

The sample holds many counts of this clonotype. V usage is TRBV6-1 and J usage is TRBJ2-5; 7 bases fit TRBD2. Germline V gene lookup returns CDR1 MNHNS and CDR2 SASEGT. The CDR3 runs 12 residues. V shed 6 bases, J shed 5 bases, and the junction held 3 bases outside the gene matches. The CDR3 sequence: CASRGGSETQYF. The CDR3 bases are TGTGCCAGCAGGGGCGGGAGTGAGACCCAGTACTTC.

This clonotype was seen at least ten times. The chain recombines TRBV7-2 with TRBJ2-1; D is unclear. CDR3 length: 13 amino acids. V was clipped by 4 bases and J by 6 bases, with 10 bases between them. Germline V gives CDR1 SGHTA, CDR2 FQGNSA. The CDR3 DNA follows: TGTGCCAGCAGCTCCCGGGCCGTCAATGAGCAGTTCTTC. It translates to CASSSRAVNEQFF.

The genes are TRBV28 and TRBJ1-2; no definite D call. CDR1 is MDHEN and CDR2 is SYDVKM in the germline V gene. The length of the CDR3 is 15 residues. Trimming took off 6 bases at V and 2 bases at J, with 16 bases between the two ends. This chain's CDR3 is CASSPPDRVNYGYTF. Here the CDR3 DNA reads TGTGCCAGCAGCCCTCCTGATCGGGTGAACTATGGCTACACCTTC.

The gene calls are TRBV27 and TRBJ2-7; D perhaps matches TRBD2 (6 bases). Germline CDR1 and CDR2: MNHEY and SMNVEV (reference sequence). The CDR3 is 11 amino acids. V lost 8 bases and J 4 bases, leaving 9 bases between the germline ends. This CDR3 is CASGRYYEQYF. CDR3 nucleotide sequence: TGTGCCAGCGGGAGGTATTACGAGCAGTACTTC.

This clonotype was recorded many times. CDR3 DNA sequence: TGTGCCAGCAGTTTCGGGGGCGGGAGGGCCTCCACAGATACGCAGTATTTT. Its translation: CASSFGGGRASTDTQYF. The rearrangement uses TRBV12-3 or TRBV12-4 and TRBJ2-3; 9 bases are shared with TRBD2. With V trimmed by 3 bases and J by 2 bases, 9 bases remained unmatched. The CDR3 has 17 residues.

This clonotype was counted at least ten times. The chain has TRBV6-1 and TRBJ2-2, with D possibly TRBD2 on 6 matching bases. V was shortened by 8 bases and J by 0 bases, with 13 bases between the two germline ends. The CDR3 contains 15 residues. Germline loops: CDR1 MNHNS, CDR2 SASEGT. The CDR3 loop reads CASRIVAANTGELFF. Written as DNA, the CDR3 is TGTGCCAGCCGCATTGTAGCGGCGAACACCGGGGAGCTGTTTTTT.